This T cell receptor (beta chain) was captured by sequencing in a study of shared T cell receptors in the human thymus. Profiled with immunoSEQ multiplex PCR; TCRdb holds only in-frame clones, not every one. The sample consists of hundreds of thousands of clones, around 85% of them appearing once. The same sample was also used in a study of human thymus T cells. Per that study: Having corrective surgery for congenital heart defects, healthy Finnish infants were the ones who donated. Thymus tissue was removed during corrective cardiac surgery. Repertoires sampled from thymus and blood appeared biased in V and J gene usage. Unrelated individuals were reported by related research to share highly overlapping thymic repertoires.

The specimen sequenced was thymocytes. The clonotype was recovered from a girl younger than two with a congenital heart defect.

The CDR3 bases are TGTGCCAGCAGTCCCCCCGGGGGTGAGCAGTTCTTC. As protein: CASSPPGGEQFF. The rearrangement links TRBV6-5 to TRBJ2-1; perhaps TRBD2 as D (6 bases). Trimming stripped 5 bases from V and 9 bases from J, with 11 bases between. This CDR3 has 12 residues. Germline lookup yields CDR1 MNHEY and CDR2 SVGAGI.